The next 25 T cell receptor beta chains were all read from a single sample in a study of PD-1 blockade in classical Hodgkin lymphoma. Clones were read by immunoSEQ multiplex PCR, and TCRdb kept only the in-frame ones, dropping some. The data show about 86,000 clones, with approximately 89% seen just once and about 11% held by the top ten. Each of the patients experienced relapse following autologous stem cell transplantation, and their brentuximab vedotin exposure differed. The sample consisted of peripheral blood mononuclear cells (PBMCs), taken before the second cycle of nivolumab. The receptors come from a human donor with classical Hodgkin lymphoma.

The chain combines TRBV12-5 with TRBJ1-2, with a possible D match to TRBD1 (5 bases). This CDR3 region has 13 residues. CDR1 is LGHNT and CDR2 is FRNRAP in the germline V gene. V lost 1 base, J lost 4 bases, and 7 bases lay in between. The chain's CDR3 is CASGLGQGYGYTF. The DNA of the CDR3 is TGTGCTAGTGGTTTGGGGCAGGGCTATGGCTACACCTTC.

The chain carries TRBV30 and TRBJ2-2, with 8 bases aligning to TRBD1. Germline V gives CDR1 GTSNPN, CDR2 SVGIG (reference sequence). The CDR3 covers 14 residues. V dropped 3 bases and J dropped 7; count of bases not matched to a gene: 7. The CDR3 sequence is CAWRQTGAIGELFF. DNA of the CDR3: TGTGCCTGGAGACAGACAGGGGCTATCGGGGAGCTGTTTTTT.

This clone was seen a single time. The chain couples TRBV6-1 to TRBJ2-1; TRBD2 aligns across 7 bases. Per germline, CDR1 MNHNS and CDR2 SASEGT. Trimming removed 7 bases from V and 7 bases from J; junction bases left unmatched: 13. The CDR3 totals 15 residues. The CDR3 sequence is CASKLGSREGNEQFF. The CDR3 nucleotides are TGTGCCAGCAAGTTGGGGAGCAGGGAGGGAAATGAGCAGTTCTTC.

The V call is TRBV6-5, the J call TRBJ2-5, with D unclear. In germline, CDR1 is MNHEY, CDR2 SVGAGI. The CDR3 has 16 amino acids. Trimming removed 2 bases at V and 5 bases at J, with 18 bases between. The CDR3 sequence is CASSYTLAGVSETQYF. Written as DNA, the CDR3 is TGTGCCAGCAGTTACACCCTCGCAGGCGTCTCGGAGACCCAGTACTTC.

The rearrangement joins TRBV19 to TRBJ2-1; 9 bases are shared with TRBD2. V shed 1 base, J shed 8 bases, and the junction held 6 bases outside the gene matches. CDR3 length equals 15 residues. Germline V gene data show CDR1 as LNHDA and CDR2 as SQIVND (reference sequence). DNA for the CDR3: TGTGCCAGTAGTATAGTAGCGGGAGAAGTCTATGAGCAGTTCTTC. This codes for CASSIVAGEVYEQFF.

The J gene is TRBJ2-5, the V gene TRBV23-1, with 7 bases that match TRBD2. TRBV23-1 is an open reading frame whose function is uncertain. The ends lost 7 bases at V and 1 base at J; junction bases unmatched: 15. This CDR3 is 17 amino acids long. CDR3 DNA sequence: TGCGCCAGCACGGGGGGACTGGAGCGGGTACGCCAAGAGACCCAGTACTTC. This codes for CASTGGLERVRQETQYF.

The genes are TRBV5-1 and TRBJ2-7, with 8 bases that match TRBD1. The CDR3 contains 15 residues. Losses at the gene ends were 4 bases for V and 4 bases for J; bases not matched to a gene: 10. The germline V gene has CDR1 SGHRS and CDR2 YFSETQ. The CDR3 DNA reads TGCGCCAGCAGCAACATAGGACAGGGTCCGTACGAGCAGTACTTC. As protein: CASSNIGQGPYEQYF.

The table lists this clone with a few counts. V and J are TRBV27 and TRBJ1-5; 8 bases are shared with TRBD1. Germline CDR1 reads MNHEY; CDR2 reads SMNVEV (reference sequence). The J segment lost 2 bases and the V segment lost 2 bases, leaving 2 bases of the junction unmatched. This CDR3 is built from 15 residues. The DNA for the CDR3 is TGTGCCAGCAGTTTACAGGGGGCTGGCAATCAGCCCCAGCATTTT. Translated: CASSLQGAGNQPQHF.

V gene TRBV7-9 combines with J gene TRBJ2-2; D possibly corresponds to TRBD1 (6 bases). Germline-derived CDR1 and CDR2 are SEHNR and FQNEAQ (reference sequence). The CDR3 spans 16 residues. Trimming took off 0 bases at V and 4 bases at J, with 12 bases between the two ends. The CDR3 DNA follows: TGTGCCAGCAGCTTAGCGCCGGGACAACCCACCGGGGAGCTGTTTTTT. Amino acids: CASSLAPGQPTGELFF.

The chain uses TRBV13 and TRBJ1-3; unclear D gene. This CDR3 is built from 14 residues. V lost 0 bases, J lost 0 bases, and 3 bases lay in between. CDR1 PRHDT and CDR2 FYEKMQ come from the germline V gene (reference sequence). The chain's CDR3 is CASSLGHSGNTIYF. The DNA of the CDR3 is TGTGCCAGCAGCTTAGGACACTCTGGAAACACCATATATTTT. Filled out from reference TRBV13 and TRBJ1-3, the complete variable domain reads AAGVIQSPRHLIKEKRETATLKCYPIPRHDTVYWYQQGPGQDPQFLISFYEKMQSDKGSIPDRFSAQQFSDYHSELNMSSLELGDSALYFCASSLGHSGNTIYFGEGSWLTVV.

The V and J genes are TRBV28 and TRBJ2-1, with 9 bases aligning to TRBD2. Trimming at V came to 4 bases and at J to 5 bases, leaving 9 bases not matched to a gene. The CDR3 is made up of 16 amino acids. The germline V gene has CDR1 MDHEN and CDR2 SYDVKM. DNA for the CDR3: TGTGCCAGCAGTTCCCTTCCTGCTAGCGGGAACAATGAGCAGTTCTTC. Its translation: CASSSLPASGNNEQFF.

The table lists this clone with a count of one. CDR3 nucleotide sequence: TGTGCCAGCAGCTTGTACAGGGGCTACGAGCAGTACTTC. Amino acids: CASSLYRGYEQYF. The V gene is TRBV5-6, the J gene TRBJ2-7, with 7 nucleotides matching TRBD1. V shed 1 base and J 3 bases; nucleotides not matched to a gene: 1. The CDR3 sequence is 13 residues long. Per the germline V gene, CDR1 is SGHDT and CDR2 is YYEEEE.

This rearrangement joins TRBV15 to TRBJ2-6, with 10 bases identical to TRBD1. Germline V lookup: CDR1 LNHNV, CDR2 YYDKDF (reference sequence). The CDR3 spans 20 residues. J lost 3 bases, V lost 5 bases, and 16 bases had no gene match. CDR3 amino acids: CATSFGLDRGVNLGANVLTF. The CDR3 DNA follows: TGTGCCACCAGCTTCGGCCTGGACAGGGGGGTCAATCTTGGGGCCAACGTCCTGACTTTC.

A single count supports this clone. This chain uses TRBV5-1 with TRBJ2-7; TRBD2 agrees at 13 bases. Per germline, CDR1 SGHRS and CDR2 YFSETQ. V was clipped by 0 bases and J by 5 bases; unmatched bases: 8. The CDR3 has 17 residues. This CDR3 is CASSLAWTSGGTDEQYF. In DNA form, the CDR3 reads TGCGCCAGCAGCTTGGCGTGGACTAGCGGGGGTACCGACGAGCAGTACTTC.

The V call is TRBV5-6, the J call TRBJ1-5; D is unresolved. V lost 4 bases and J 2 bases, leaving 16 bases between the germline ends. In germline, CDR1 is SGHDT, CDR2 YYEEEE. The CDR3 sequence is 16 residues long. CDR3 DNA: TGTGCCAGCAGCCGTTGGAGGGTTCGTGGCAATCAGCCCCAGCATTTT. Translation gives CASSRWRVRGNQPQHF.

The chain is built from TRBV4-1 and TRBJ2-2, with D tentatively TRBD1 (6 bases). Germline lookup yields CDR1 MGHRA and CDR2 YSYEKL. Trimming shortened V by 3 bases and J by 6 bases, and 14 bases separated the two germline ends. The CDR3 is made up of 15 amino acids. The CDR3 region is CASSQWSGEPGELFF. In DNA form, the CDR3 reads TGCGCCAGCAGCCAGTGGTCAGGGGAACCCGGGGAGCTGTTTTTT.

CDR3 loop: CASSLQAGGPDEQFF. The CDR3 nucleotides are TGCGCCAGCAGCTTGCAGGCGGGGGGGCCGGATGAGCAGTTCTTC. The J gene is TRBJ2-1, the V gene TRBV5-1, with 9 bases aligning to TRBD2. This CDR3 is 15 amino acids long. V was clipped by 1 base and J by 8 bases; unmatched bases: 7. CDR1 is SGHRS, CDR2 YFSETQ, per germline.

This rearrangement joins TRBV2 to TRBJ2-6, with TRBD1 matching 8 bases. Germline V gives CDR1 SNHLY, CDR2 FYNNEI. V was clipped by 5 bases and J by 3 bases; unmatched bases: 9. The length of the CDR3 is 17 residues. The CDR3 DNA follows: TGTGCCAGCAGTAATGGACAGGGAGGTTATGGGGCCAACGTCCTGACTTTC. Its protein product is CASSNGQGGYGANVLTF.

This clone was observed once. Within the sample, other DNA sequences also encode this same CDR3. V is TRBV27 and J is TRBJ2-1, with a possible D match to TRBD1 (6 bases). Trimming removed 2 bases at V and 8 bases at J, with 7 bases between. Germline CDR1 is MNHEY and CDR2 is SMNVEV (reference sequence). This CDR3 is 12 amino acids long. CDR3 bases: TGTGCCAGCAGTTTAGGGGGCGATGAGCAGTTCTTC. Protein product: CASSLGGDEQFF.

V and J are TRBV6-5 and TRBJ2-3; D is ambiguous. The ends were cut back, 0 bases at V and 2 bases at J, with 6 bases in the middle. This CDR3 has 14 amino acids. Germline lookup yields CDR1 MNHEY and CDR2 SVGAGI. Here the CDR3 reads CASSYSHNTDTQYF. The DNA of the CDR3 is TGTGCCAGCAGTTACTCCCACAACACAGATACGCAGTATTTT.

The chain recombines TRBV7-3 with TRBJ2-1; D is unclear. The germline V gene encodes CDR1 SGHTA and CDR2 FQGTGA. There are 13 residues in the CDR3. Deletions cut 1 base from V and 8 bases from J, with 9 bases between. The chain's CDR3 is CASSLRWSDEQFF. In DNA, the CDR3 is TGTGCCAGCAGCTTAAGATGGTCGGATGAGCAGTTCTTC.

The gene calls are TRBV5-8 and TRBJ1-2, with TRBD1 identical over 7 bases. This CDR3 has 13 amino acids. Germline loops: CDR1 SGHTS, CDR2 YDEGEE. Germline trimming cut 4 bases from V and 4 bases from J; bases unmatched to any gene: 4. The CDR3 loop is CASSPGTAYGYTF. The CDR3 DNA is TGTGCCAGCAGCCCCGGGACAGCCTATGGCTACACCTTC. The full variable domain, completed using reference TRBV5-8 and TRBJ1-2, is EAGVTQSPTHLIKTRGQQATLRCSPISGHTSVYWYQQALGLGLQFLLWYDEGEERNRGNFPPRFSGRQFPNYSSELNVNALELEDSALYLCASSPGTAYGYTFGSGTRLTVV.

The rearrangement joins TRBV4-1 to TRBJ2-1; TRBD1 might be the D (7 bases). V gave up 5 bases and J gave up 4 bases, with 12 bases separating them. Per the germline V gene, CDR1 is MGHRA and CDR2 is YSYEKL. This CDR3 region has 14 residues. The DNA for the CDR3 is TGCGCCAGCAGCTCCCAGGGGGGTTACAATGAGCAGTTCTTC. Protein sequence: CASSSQGGYNEQFF.

A single count supports this clone. This sequence joins TRBV6-5 and TRBJ2-7; 9 bases are shared with TRBD2. Germline V gene data show CDR1 as MNHEY and CDR2 as SVGAGI. The CDR3 is 13 residues long. V dropped 5 bases and J dropped 4; count of bases not matched to a gene: 3. In DNA form, the CDR3 reads TGTGCCAGCAGTCGGACTAGCGCTTACGAGCAGTACTTC. Residues: CASSRTSAYEQYF.

The chain carries TRBV7-9 and TRBJ1-5; maybe TRBD1 (5 bases). CDR1 and CDR2 from the germline V gene are SEHNR and FQNEAQ (reference sequence). The CDR3 consists of 13 residues. V was clipped by 5 bases and J by 3 bases, with 8 bases between them. This CDR3 reads CASSRGTNQPQHF. Written as DNA, the CDR3 is TGTGCCAGCAGCCGGGGGACCAATCAGCCCCAGCATTTT.